This T cell receptor beta chain appears in the sequencing data of a study of T-cell reconstitution after alpha-beta-depleted transplantation in children. Study conclusions and caveats: It was newly produced T cells that mostly accounted for T-cell counts and diversity one year after transplant. Several hundred expanded graft clones reportedly were the source of alpha-beta T cells about two months after transplant.

For TCRbeta, the library was prepared with unique molecular identifiers. MiXCR, applied by TCRdb to the PCR reads, yields one record per CDR3 protein. The table records some 300,000 distinct CDR3 sequences, roughly 7.8% of them present only once. Germline values: CDR1 SQVTM, CDR2 ANQGSEA. This CDR3 is built from 10 residues. V shed 7 bases and J shed 7 bases, with 7 bases lying between them. This clonotype was observed many times. What it binds is unknown. This TCR derives from a female patient aged 2-15 years who had a stem cell transplant for Fanconi anemia, so the T cells may come from the graft donor. The chain has TRBV29-1 and TRBJ2-2; D not certain. The source material was peripheral blood, sampled 360 days after TCRalphabeta/CD19-depleted stem cell transplant. The CDR3 sequence is CSAGNGELFF. CDR3 coding DNA: TGCAGCGCTGGAAACGGGGAGCTGTTTTTT.